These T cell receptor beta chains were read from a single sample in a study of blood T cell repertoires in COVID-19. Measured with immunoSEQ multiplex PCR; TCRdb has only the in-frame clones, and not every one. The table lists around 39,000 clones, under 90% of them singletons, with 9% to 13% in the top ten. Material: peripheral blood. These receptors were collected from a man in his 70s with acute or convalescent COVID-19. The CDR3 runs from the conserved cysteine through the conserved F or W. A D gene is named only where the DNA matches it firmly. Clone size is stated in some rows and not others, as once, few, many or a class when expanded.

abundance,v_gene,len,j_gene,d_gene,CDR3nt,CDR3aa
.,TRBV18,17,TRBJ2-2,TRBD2,TGTGCCAGCTCCCCTCTAGCGGGAGCCTTAAACACCGGGGAGCTGTTTTTT,CASSPLAGALNTGELFF
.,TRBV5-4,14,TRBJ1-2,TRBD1,TGTGCCAGCAGGTTAAGACAGGGGGCGCGGGGCTACACCTTC,CASRLRQGARGYTF
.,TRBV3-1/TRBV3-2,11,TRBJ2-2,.,TGTGCCACCACCAGCGCCGGGGAGCTGTTTTTT,CATTSAGELFF
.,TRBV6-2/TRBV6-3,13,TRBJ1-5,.,TGTGCCAGCAGTCAAGGACACTCGGGGCCCCAGCATTTT,CASSQGHSGPQHF
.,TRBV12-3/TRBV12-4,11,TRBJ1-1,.,TGTGCCAGCAGGAACAGGGTTGGAGCTTTCTTT,CASRNRVGAFF
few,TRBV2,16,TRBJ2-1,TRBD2,TGTGCCAGCAGGGTAACCGGGACTAGCGGGAGGAATGAGCAGTTCTTC,CASRVTGTSGRNEQFF
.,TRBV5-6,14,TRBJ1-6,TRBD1,TGTGCCAGCAGCACCGGACAGGGGGATTCACCCCTCCACTTT,CASSTGQGDSPLHF
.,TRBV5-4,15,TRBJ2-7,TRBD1,TGTGCCAGCAGCAGACACACAGGGGTGGCTTACGAGCAGTACTTC,CASSRHTGVAYEQYF
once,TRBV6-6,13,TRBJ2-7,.,TGTGCCAGCAGATCGACAGGGAGGTACGAGCAGTACTTC,CASRSTGRYEQYF
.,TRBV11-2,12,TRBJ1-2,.,TGTGCCAGCAGCCCGGAGGGGTATGGCTACACCTTC,CASSPEGYGYTF
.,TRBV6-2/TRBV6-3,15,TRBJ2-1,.,TGTGCCAGCAGTGGGGACTTTAGCTCCTACAATGAGCAGTTCTTC,CASSGDFSSYNEQFF
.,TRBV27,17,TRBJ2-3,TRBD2,TGTGCCAGCAGCAGTTTAACAGGCGGGAGAAGCACAGATACGCAGTATTTT,CASSSLTGGRSTDTQYF
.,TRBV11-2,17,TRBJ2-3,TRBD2,TGTGCCAGCAGCTTACGAGCGGGAGGCCCCAGCACAGATACGCAGTATTTT,CASSLRAGGPSTDTQYF
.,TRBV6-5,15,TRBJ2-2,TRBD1,TGTGCCAGCAGATTACAGGGGGTAAACACCGGGGAGCTGTTTTTT,CASRLQGVNTGELFF
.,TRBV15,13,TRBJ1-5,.,TGTGCCACCAGCAGGGACAGTCATCAGCCCCAGCATTTT,CATSRDSHQPQHF
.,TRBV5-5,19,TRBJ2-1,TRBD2,TGTGCCAGCAGCTCCGGACTAGCGGGGTGGGGGTACTCCTACAATGAGCAGTTCTTC,CASSSGLAGWGYSYNEQFF
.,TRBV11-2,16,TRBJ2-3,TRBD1,TGTGCCAGCAGCTCCGGGACAGCCTTCCCCACAGATACGCAGTATTTT,CASSSGTAFPTDTQYF
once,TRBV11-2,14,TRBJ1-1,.,TGTGCCAGCGACGTGGGGGGAAAGGGCACTGAAGCTTTCTTT,CASDVGGKGTEAFF
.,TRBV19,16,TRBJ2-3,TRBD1,TGTGCCAGTAGTGGCGGACCGGGACAGGGAACAGATACGCAGTATTTT,CASSGGPGQGTDTQYF
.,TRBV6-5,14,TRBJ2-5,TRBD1,TGTGCCAGCAGTTATCAGGGGGCGCTGGAGACCCAGTACTTC,CASSYQGALETQYF
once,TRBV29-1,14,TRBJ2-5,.,TGCAGCGCCGAACTGGGGGCTTCCCAAGAGACCCAGTACTTC,CSAELGASQETQYF
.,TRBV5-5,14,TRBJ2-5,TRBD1,TGTGCCAGCAGCTCAACAGGGGTTCGGGAGACCCAGTACTTC,CASSSTGVRETQYF
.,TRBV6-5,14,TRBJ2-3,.,TGTGCCAGCAGTCGCGGTGCTTTCGCGGATACGCAGTATTTT,CASSRGAFADTQYF
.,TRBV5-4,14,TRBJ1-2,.,TGTGCCAGCAGCCTGGACAGAGCCCGTTCGGACTACACCTTC,CASSLDRARSDYTF
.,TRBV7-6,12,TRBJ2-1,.,TGTGCCAGCAGCTTAACTAGCAATGAGCAGTTCTTC,CASSLTSNEQFF
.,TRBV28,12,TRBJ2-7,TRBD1,TGTGCCAGCACGGACAGGGTCTACGAGCAGTACTTC,CASTDRVYEQYF
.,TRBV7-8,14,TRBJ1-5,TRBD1,TGTGCCAGCAGCTGGACAGGGGTCGATCAGCCCCAGCATTTT,CASSWTGVDQPQHF
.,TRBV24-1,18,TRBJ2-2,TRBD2,TGTGCCACCAGTGATCCGGGACTAGCGGGAGGTAACACCGGGGAGCTGTTTTTT,CATSDPGLAGGNTGELFF
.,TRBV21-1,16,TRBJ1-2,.,TGTGCCAGCAGGAAGGGACACGGAATATTGAACTATGGCTACACCTTC,CASRKGHGILNYGYTF
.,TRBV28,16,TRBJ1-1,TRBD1,TGTGCCAGCACCCCTCCCGGGACAGGGAGCGGCACTGAAGCTTTCTTT,CASTPPGTGSGTEAFF
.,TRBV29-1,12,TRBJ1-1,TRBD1,TGCAGCGCCGCGTCAGGGGGCACTGAAGCTTTCTTT,CSAASGGTEAFF
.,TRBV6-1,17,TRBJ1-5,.,TGTGCCAGCAGGGAACTAGGCGGGGAGGCGATCGATCAGCCCCAGCATTTT,CASRELGGEAIDQPQHF
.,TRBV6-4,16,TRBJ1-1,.,TGTGCCAGCAGTGACTCGGCAGAAGTGCAGAACACTGAAGCTTTCTTT,CASSDSAEVQNTEAFF
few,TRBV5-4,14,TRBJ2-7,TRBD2,TGTGCCAGCAGCTTGCCTAGCGGGGACTACGAGCAGTACTTC,CASSLPSGDYEQYF
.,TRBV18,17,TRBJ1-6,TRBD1,TGTGCCAGCTCACAATTCCGGGACAGCACCTATAATTCACCCCTCCACTTT,CASSQFRDSTYNSPLHF
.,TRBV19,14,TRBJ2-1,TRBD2,TGTGCCAGTAGTCGGCGGGAGCTTCACAATGAGCAGTTCTTC,CASSRRELHNEQFF
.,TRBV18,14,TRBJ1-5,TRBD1,TGTGCCAGCTCACTGGACAGGGAGAATCAGCCCCAGCATTTT,CASSLDRENQPQHF
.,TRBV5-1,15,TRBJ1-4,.,TGCGCCAGCAGCCCGGACAGCACAACTAATGAAAAACTGTTTTTT,CASSPDSTTNEKLFF
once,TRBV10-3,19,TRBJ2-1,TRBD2,TGTGCCATCAGTGAGTCGACGGGCTCTAGCGGGAGGGCTATAAATGAGCAGTTCTTC,CAISESTGSSGRAINEQFF
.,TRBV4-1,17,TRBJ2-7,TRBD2,TGCGCCAGCAGCCAAGATCGAGCAGCGGGAGCGTCCTACGAGCAGTACTTC,CASSQDRAAGASYEQYF
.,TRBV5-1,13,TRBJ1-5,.,TGCGCCAGCAGCGAAGAGGGCAATCAGCCCCAGCATTTT,CASSEEGNQPQHF
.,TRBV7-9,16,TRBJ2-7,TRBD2,TGTGCCAGCAGCTTATGGCTGGGAGGGGCAGGCTACGAGCAGTACTTC,CASSLWLGGAGYEQYF
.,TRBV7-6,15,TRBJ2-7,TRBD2,TGTGCCAGCAGCTTAGTAGCGGGAGAGTACTACGAGCAGTACTTC,CASSLVAGEYYEQYF
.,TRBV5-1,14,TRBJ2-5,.,TGCGCCAGCAGCTTGGAGTCGGTCCAAGAGACCCAGTACTTC,CASSLESVQETQYF
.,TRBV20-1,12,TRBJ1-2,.,TGCAGTGCTAGTCCAGGGGACTATGGCTACACCTTC,CSASPGDYGYTF
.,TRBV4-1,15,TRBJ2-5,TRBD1,TGCGCCAGCAGCCCCGGGGACAGGGTATATGGGACCCAGTACTTC,CASSPGDRVYGTQYF
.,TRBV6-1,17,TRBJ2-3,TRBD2,TGTGCCAGCAGTGGTCCGTTTAGCGGGAGGGGCACAGATACGCAGTATTTT,CASSGPFSGRGTDTQYF
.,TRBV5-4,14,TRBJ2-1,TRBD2,TGTGCCAGCAGCCGCGACGGACTAGCCAATGAGCAGTTCTTC,CASSRDGLANEQFF
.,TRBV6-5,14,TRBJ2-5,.,TGTGCCAGCAGCCCCCGGGTGTTCCAAGAGACCCAGTACTTC,CASSPRVFQETQYF
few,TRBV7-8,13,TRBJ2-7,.,TGTGCCAGCAGCTTAGTGCGGGGTTTGGAACAGTACTTC,CASSLVRGLEQYF